This entry lists 8 T cell receptor beta chains sequenced from one sample in a study of cytomegalovirus exposure and HLA in healthy donors. The PCR made use of 60 Vbeta and 13 Jbeta primers. Data came from immunoSEQ multiplex PCR; TCRdb stores just in-frame clones and leaves some out. This sample has 120,000 or so clones, with around four fifths found just once. Sequencing used PBMCs. Source of these receptors: a man between 18 and 29 years old in good health and CMV-seropositive.

This clone was observed a few times. J is TRBJ2-3 and V is TRBV7-3; 12 nucleotides align to TRBD2. Trimming cost V 2 bases and J 0 bases; bases outside gene matches: 12. The CDR3 contains 20 residues. Germline V lookup: CDR1 SGHTA, CDR2 FQGTGA. The CDR3 sequence: CASSLVASGGAEGSTDTQYF. DNA of the CDR3: TGTGCCAGCAGCTTAGTGGCTAGCGGGGGGGCCGAGGGTAGCACAGATACGCAGTATTTT. Filled out from reference TRBV7-3 and TRBJ2-3, the complete variable domain reads GAGVSQTPSNKVTEKGKYVELRCDPISGHTALYWYRQSLGQGPEFLIYFQGTGAADDSGLPNDRFFAVRPEGSVSTLKIQRTERGDSAVYLCASSLVASGGAEGSTDTQYFGPGTRLTVL.

J is TRBJ2-5 and V is TRBV19; D unclear. The tail of the sequence fits TRBJ2-7 better, so the J call may be wrong. Germline loops: CDR1 LNHDA, CDR2 SQIVND (reference sequence). The CDR3 runs to 11 residues. The CDR3 is CASSGVHEQYF. Here the CDR3 DNA reads TGTGCCAGTAGTGGAGTACACGAGCAGTACTTC.

The chain uses TRBV18 and TRBJ2-5, with 8 bases lining up with TRBD1. The CDR3 spans 14 residues. V lost 5 bases to trimming and J lost 5 bases; unmatched junction nucleotides: 7. CDR1 is KGHSH and CDR2 is LQKENI in the germline V gene. The CDR3 loop is CASSYTGGAETQYF. CDR3 sequence (DNA): TGTGCCAGCTCATATACAGGGGGTGCGGAGACCCAGTACTTC.

There are a few counts of this clone. The J gene is TRBJ2-3, the V gene TRBV10-2; TRBD2 matches at 14 bases. CDR3 length: 15 residues. Germline loops: CDR1 WSHSY, CDR2 SAAADI. V was clipped by 9 bases and J by 4 bases; unmatched bases: 6. Here the CDR3 reads CASETSGGAPDTQYF. The DNA of the CDR3 is TGCGCCAGTGAGACTAGCGGGGGGGCCCCAGATACGCAGTATTTT.

This chain uses TRBV10-3 with TRBJ2-2, with D possibly TRBD1 on 6 matching bases. The germline V gene has CDR1 ENHRY and CDR2 SYGVKD. V was cut by 7 bases and J by 0 bases, with 15 bases left in between. The CDR3 spans 16 residues. The CDR3 spells CAIKGVDTSNTGELFF. DNA of the CDR3: TGTGCCATCAAGGGGGTGGACACCTCGAACACCGGGGAGCTGTTTTTT.

This chain joins TRBV27 and TRBJ2-7; D possibly corresponds to TRBD1 (6 bases). From germline, CDR1 is MNHEY and CDR2 SMNVEV (reference sequence). CDR3 size: 14 residues. Trimming removed 6 bases from V and 4 bases from J, with 16 bases in between. The CDR3 DNA sequence: TGTGCCAGCAGCCCCCAGGGGCTTCGATACGAGCAGTACTTC. This codes for CASSPQGLRYEQYF.

This clone has just a few counts. The chain employs TRBV25-1 and TRBJ2-2, with TRBD1 matching over 7 bases. This CDR3 has 14 residues. Germline trimming cut 2 bases from V and 3 bases from J; bases unmatched to any gene: 0. CDR1 is MGHDK and CDR2 is SYGVNS in the germline V gene. CDR3 amino acids: CASSEGTDTGELFF. The CDR3 DNA is TGTGCCAGCAGTGAAGGGACAGACACCGGGGAGCTGTTTTTT.

The genes are TRBV7-9 and TRBJ1-5; the D is unclear. Trimming took 0 bases from V and 7 from J, leaving 16 bases between them. Germline CDR1 reads SEHNR; CDR2 reads FQNEAQ (reference sequence). The CDR3 consists of 16 residues. The CDR3 region has the DNA TGTGCCAGCAGCTTAGCGGTCCTGGACTTTGAGCAGCCCCAGCATTTT. It encodes CASSLAVLDFEQPQHF.